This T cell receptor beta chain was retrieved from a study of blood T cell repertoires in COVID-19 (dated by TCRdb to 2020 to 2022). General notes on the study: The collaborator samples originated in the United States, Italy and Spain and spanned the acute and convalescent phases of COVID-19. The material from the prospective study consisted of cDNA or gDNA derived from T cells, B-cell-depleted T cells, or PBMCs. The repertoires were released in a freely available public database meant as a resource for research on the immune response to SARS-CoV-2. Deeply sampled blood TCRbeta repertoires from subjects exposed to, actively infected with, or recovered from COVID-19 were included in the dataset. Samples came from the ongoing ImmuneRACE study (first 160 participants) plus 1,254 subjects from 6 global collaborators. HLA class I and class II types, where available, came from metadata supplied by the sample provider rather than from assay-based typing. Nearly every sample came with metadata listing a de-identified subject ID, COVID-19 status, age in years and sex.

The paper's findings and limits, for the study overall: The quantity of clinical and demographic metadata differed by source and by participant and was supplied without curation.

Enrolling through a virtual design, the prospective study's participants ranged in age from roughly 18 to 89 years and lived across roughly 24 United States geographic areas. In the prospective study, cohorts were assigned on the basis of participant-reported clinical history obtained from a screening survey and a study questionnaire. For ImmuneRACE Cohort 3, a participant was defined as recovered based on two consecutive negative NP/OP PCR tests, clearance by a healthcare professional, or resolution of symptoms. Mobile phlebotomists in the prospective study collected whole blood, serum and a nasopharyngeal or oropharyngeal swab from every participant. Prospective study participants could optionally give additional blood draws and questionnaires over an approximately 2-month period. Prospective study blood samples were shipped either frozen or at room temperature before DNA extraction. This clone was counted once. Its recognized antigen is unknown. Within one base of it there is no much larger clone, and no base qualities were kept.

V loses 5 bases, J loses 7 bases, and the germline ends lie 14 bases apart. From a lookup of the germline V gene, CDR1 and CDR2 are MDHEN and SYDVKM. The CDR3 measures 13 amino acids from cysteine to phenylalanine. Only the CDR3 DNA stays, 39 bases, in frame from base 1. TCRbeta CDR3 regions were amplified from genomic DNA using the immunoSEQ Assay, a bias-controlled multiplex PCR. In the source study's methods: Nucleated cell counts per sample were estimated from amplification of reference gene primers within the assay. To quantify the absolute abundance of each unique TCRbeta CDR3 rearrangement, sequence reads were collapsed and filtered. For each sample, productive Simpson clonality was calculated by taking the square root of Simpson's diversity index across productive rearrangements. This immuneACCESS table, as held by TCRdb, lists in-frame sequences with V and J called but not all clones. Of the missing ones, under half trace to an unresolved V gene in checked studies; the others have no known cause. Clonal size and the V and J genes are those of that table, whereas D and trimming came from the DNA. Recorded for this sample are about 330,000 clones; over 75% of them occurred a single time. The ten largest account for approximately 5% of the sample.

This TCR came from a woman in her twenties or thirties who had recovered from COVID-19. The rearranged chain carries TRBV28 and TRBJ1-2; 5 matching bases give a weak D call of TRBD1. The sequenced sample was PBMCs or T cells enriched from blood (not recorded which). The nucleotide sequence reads TGTGCCAGCAGTATCGGGGGACCGGCTGGCTACACCTTC. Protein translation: CASSIGGPAGYTF.